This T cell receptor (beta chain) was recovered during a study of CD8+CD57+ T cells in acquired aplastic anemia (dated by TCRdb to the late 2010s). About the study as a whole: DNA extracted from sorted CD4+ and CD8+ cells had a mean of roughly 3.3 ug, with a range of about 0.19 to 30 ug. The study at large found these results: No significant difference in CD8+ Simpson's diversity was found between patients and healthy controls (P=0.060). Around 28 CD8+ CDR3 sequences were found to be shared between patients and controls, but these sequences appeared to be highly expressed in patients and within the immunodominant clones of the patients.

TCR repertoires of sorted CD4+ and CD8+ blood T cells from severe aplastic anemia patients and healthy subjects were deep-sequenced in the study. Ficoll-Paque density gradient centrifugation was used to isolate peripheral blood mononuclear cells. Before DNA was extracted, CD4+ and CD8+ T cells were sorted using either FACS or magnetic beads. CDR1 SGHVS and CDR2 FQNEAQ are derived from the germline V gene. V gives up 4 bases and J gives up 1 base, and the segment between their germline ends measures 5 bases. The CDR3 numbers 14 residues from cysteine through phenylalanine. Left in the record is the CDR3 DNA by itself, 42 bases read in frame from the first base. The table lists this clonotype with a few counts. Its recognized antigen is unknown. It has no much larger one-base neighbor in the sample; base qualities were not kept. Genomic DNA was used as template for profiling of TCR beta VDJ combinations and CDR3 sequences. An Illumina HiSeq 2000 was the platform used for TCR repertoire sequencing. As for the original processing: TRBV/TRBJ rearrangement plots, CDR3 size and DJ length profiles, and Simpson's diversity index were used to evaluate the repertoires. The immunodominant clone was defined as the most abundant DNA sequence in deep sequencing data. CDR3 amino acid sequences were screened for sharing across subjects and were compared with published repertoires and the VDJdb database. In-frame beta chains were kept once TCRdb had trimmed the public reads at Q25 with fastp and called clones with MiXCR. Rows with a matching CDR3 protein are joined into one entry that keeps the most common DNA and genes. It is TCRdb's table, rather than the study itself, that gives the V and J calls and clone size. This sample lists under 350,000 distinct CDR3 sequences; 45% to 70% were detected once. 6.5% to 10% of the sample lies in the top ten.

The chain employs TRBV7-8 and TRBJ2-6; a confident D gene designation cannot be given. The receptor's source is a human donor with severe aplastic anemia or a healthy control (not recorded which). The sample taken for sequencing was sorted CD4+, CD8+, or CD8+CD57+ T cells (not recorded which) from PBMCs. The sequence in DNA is TGTGCCAGCAGCTCCCTATCTGGGGCCAACGTCCTGACTTTC. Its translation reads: CASSSLSGANVLTF.